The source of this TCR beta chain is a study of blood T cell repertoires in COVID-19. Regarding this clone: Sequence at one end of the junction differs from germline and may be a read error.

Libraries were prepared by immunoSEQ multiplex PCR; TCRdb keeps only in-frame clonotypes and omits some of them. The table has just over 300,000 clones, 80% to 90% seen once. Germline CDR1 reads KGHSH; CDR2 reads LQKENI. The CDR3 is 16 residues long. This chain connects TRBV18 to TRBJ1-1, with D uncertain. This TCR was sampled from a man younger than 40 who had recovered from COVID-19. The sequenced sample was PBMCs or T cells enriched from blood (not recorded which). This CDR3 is CASSPQSFMMNTEAFF. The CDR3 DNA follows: TGTGCCAGCTCCCCACAGAGCTTCATGATGAACACTGAAGCTTTCTTT.